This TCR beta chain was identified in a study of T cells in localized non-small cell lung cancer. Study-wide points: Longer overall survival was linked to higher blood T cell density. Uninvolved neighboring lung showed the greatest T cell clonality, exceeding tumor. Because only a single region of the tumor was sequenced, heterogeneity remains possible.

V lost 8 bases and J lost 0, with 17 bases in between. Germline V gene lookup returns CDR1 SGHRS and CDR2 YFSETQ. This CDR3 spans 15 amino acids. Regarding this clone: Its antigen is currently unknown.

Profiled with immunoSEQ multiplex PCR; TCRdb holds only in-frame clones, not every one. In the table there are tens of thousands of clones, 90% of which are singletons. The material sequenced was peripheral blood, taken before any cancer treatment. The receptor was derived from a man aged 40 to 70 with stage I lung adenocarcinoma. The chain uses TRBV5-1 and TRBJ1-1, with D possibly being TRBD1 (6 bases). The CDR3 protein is CASKEGGRVNTEAFF. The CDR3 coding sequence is TGCGCCAGTAAAGAGGGGGGTAGGGTGAACACTGAAGCTTTCTTT.